This entry lists 25 T cell receptor beta chains sequenced from one sample in a study of cytomegalovirus exposure and HLA in healthy donors. Primers: 60 Vbeta forward and 13 Jbeta reverse. TCRdb's table, derived via immunoSEQ multiplex PCR, lists solely in-frame clones and lacks some. The data contain fewer than 150,000 clones, approximately 80% of them singletons. The specimen was PBMCs. Receptor source: a woman aged 45 to 65 in good health and CMV-seronegative.

The J gene is TRBJ2-5, the V gene TRBV9; D uncertain. The CDR3 has 15 amino acids. V lost 0 bases to trimming and J lost 6 bases, with 15 bases between them. Germline assignment: CDR1 SGDLS and CDR2 YYNGEE. CDR3 sequence: CASSVGPAESKTQYF. The DNA of the CDR3 is TGTGCCAGCAGCGTAGGTCCTGCGGAATCCAAGACCCAGTACTTC.

V is TRBV4-2 and J is TRBJ2-7; a possible D gene is TRBD2 (7 bases). CDR1 is LGHNA and CDR2 is YNFKEQ in the germline V gene. This CDR3 region has 16 residues. Deletions cut 1 base from V and 0 bases from J, with 13 bases between. The CDR3 spells CASSQVSGGPSYEQYF. CDR3 DNA sequence: TGTGCCAGCAGCCAAGTCTCGGGGGGCCCCTCCTACGAGCAGTACTTC.

V usage is TRBV6-5 and J usage is TRBJ2-3, with TRBD2 matching over 7 bases. Germline V gene lookup returns CDR1 MNHEY and CDR2 SVGAGI. The CDR3 is made up of 15 amino acids. With 2 bases clipped from V and 7 bases from J, the junction kept 9 bases outside the gene matches. Here the CDR3 reads CASSYASRAGNTQYF. Written as DNA, the CDR3 is TGTGCCAGCAGTTACGCTAGCCGAGCGGGGAATACGCAGTATTTT.

This clone was picked up one time. The chain combines TRBV5-1 with TRBJ1-5; 8 bases agree with TRBD1. The CDR3 is 15 residues long. The trim removed 4 bases at V and 3 bases at J, leaving 6 bases unmatched. CDR1 is SGHRS, CDR2 YFSETQ, per germline. The CDR3, as DNA: TGCGCCAGCAGCCCGGGACAGGAAAACAATCAGCCCCAGCATTTT. Translating gives CASSPGQENNQPQHF.

Only a few counts were recorded for this clone. The chain combines TRBV29-1 with TRBJ2-7; the D is unclear. The V gene's germline CDR1 is SQVTM and CDR2 ANQGSEA. Trimming cost V 4 bases and J 0 bases, with 7 bases left between them. The CDR3 runs to 12 residues. CDR3 in DNA: TGCAGCGTTGGGCTCAGCTCCTACGAGCAGTACTTC. Translated: CSVGLSSYEQYF.

This clone was seen a handful of times. The chain uses TRBV2 and TRBJ1-5; D unclear. The germline V gene encodes CDR1 SNHLY and CDR2 FYNNEI. This CDR3 contains 12 residues. The ends were cut back, 4 bases at V and 2 bases at J, with 3 bases in the middle. In DNA, the CDR3 is TGTGCCAGCAGTGCTGGCAATCAGCCCCAGCATTTT. Protein product: CASSAGNQPQHF.

The gene calls are TRBV4-2 and TRBJ2-1; the match to TRBD2 covers 10 bases. The CDR3 length is 17 residues. After removal of 0 bases from V and 4 bases from J, the junction contained 6 bases not matched to a gene. From germline, CDR1 is LGHNA and CDR2 YNFKEQ. CDR3 protein: CASSQDRISGGYNEQFF. The CDR3 region has the DNA TGTGCCAGCAGCCAAGATCGGATTAGCGGGGGGTACAATGAGCAGTTCTTC.

The rearrangement uses TRBV7-9 and TRBJ2-5; D is undetermined. CDR1 is SEHNR, CDR2 FQNEAQ, per germline (reference sequence). Trimming left V 0 bases short and J 1 base short, with 3 bases between. This CDR3 comprises 13 residues. In DNA form, the CDR3 reads TGTGCCAGCAGCTTAGCGGCCCAAGAGACCCAGTACTTC. Its translation: CASSLAAQETQYF.

The CDR3 region is CASSQPGTGHNEQFF. DNA for the CDR3: TGTGCCAGCAGTCAACCGGGGACAGGCCACAATGAGCAGTTCTTC. The V gene is TRBV28, the J gene TRBJ2-1, with TRBD1 matching 8 bases. Germline loops: CDR1 MDHEN, CDR2 SYDVKM. Trimming at V came to 5 bases and at J to 5 bases, leaving 8 bases not matched to a gene. The CDR3 spans 15 residues. The full variable domain, its missing parts supplied by reference TRBV28 and TRBJ2-1, is DVKVTQSSRYLVKRTGEKVFLECVQDMDHENMFWYRQDPGLGLRLIYFSYDVKMKEKGDIPEGYSVSREKKERFSLILESASTNQTSMYLCASSQPGTGHNEQFFGPGTRLTVL.

This clone was seen a handful of times. The rearrangement uses TRBV5-6 and TRBJ2-2; D is unclear. Trimming took 6 bases from V and 4 from J, leaving 19 bases between them. Germline-derived CDR1 and CDR2 are SGHDT and YYEEEE. This CDR3 spans 16 amino acids. The CDR3 DNA follows: TGTGCCAGCACGCAGGAAGCAACACATATCACCGGGGAGCTGTTTTTT. Protein sequence: CASTQEATHITGELFF.

In this sample, this clone turned up once. The chain is built from TRBV2 and TRBJ2-5, with D perhaps TRBD1 (7 bases). The CDR3 contains 14 residues. CDR1 and CDR2 from the germline V gene are SNHLY and FYNNEI. The V gene lost 4 bases and the J gene lost 5 bases, with 14 bases spanning the gap. CDR3 nucleotide sequence: TGTGCCAGCAGTGGCGGGACAGTCCTTGAGACCCAGTACTTC. This gives the protein CASSGGTVLETQYF.

The chain combines TRBV5-1 with TRBJ1-1; 10 nucleotides agree with TRBD1. The CDR3 consists of 15 residues. The J segment lost 3 bases and the V segment lost 2 bases, leaving 4 bases of the junction unmatched. Germline V gene sequence: CDR1 SGHRS, CDR2 YFSETQ. The chain's CDR3 is CASSFTGTGDTEAFF. As DNA, the CDR3 is TGCGCCAGCAGCTTTACCGGGACAGGGGACACTGAAGCTTTCTTT.

This clone turned up a few times. This chain uses TRBV7-9 with TRBJ1-5, with 7 bases fitting TRBD1. The CDR3 consists of 15 residues. V shed 4 bases, J shed 1 base, and the junction held 4 bases outside the gene matches. CDR1 SEHNR and CDR2 FQNEAQ come from the germline V gene (reference sequence). The CDR3 DNA is TGTGCCAGCAGCTCCACAGGGGTGAGCAATCAGCCCCAGCATTTT. The encoded protein is CASSSTGVSNQPQHF. Complete variable domain (other parts from reference TRBV7-9 and TRBJ1-5): DTGVSQNPRHKITKRGQNVTFRCDPISEHNRLYWYRQTLGQGPEFLTYFQNEAQLEKSRLLSDRFSAERPKGSFSTLEIQRTEQGDSAMYLCASSSTGVSNQPQHFGDGTRLSIL.

The V call is TRBV2, the J call TRBJ2-5; 10 bases match TRBD2. Trimming at V came to 7 bases and at J to 3 bases, leaving 11 bases not matched to a gene. Germline V gene data show CDR1 as SNHLY and CDR2 as FYNNEI. CDR3 length equals 16 residues. CDR3 sequence (DNA): TGTGCCAGCAAAAAAGCGGGGGGGCCGTTGAAAGAGACCCAGTACTTC. It translates to CASKKAGGPLKETQYF.

About this clone: Other DNA sequences of this sample code for an identical CDR3. The gene calls are TRBV19 and TRBJ1-6, with TRBD1 identical over 10 bases. From germline, CDR1 is LNHDA and CDR2 SQIVND (reference sequence). Unmatched junction bases numbered 4, after V lost 7 bases and J lost 10 bases. CDR3 size: 13 residues. The CDR3 protein is CASTGTGDSPLHF. CDR3 DNA sequence: TGTGCCAGTACCGGGACAGGGGACTCACCCCTCCACTTT. The variable domain in full, completed from reference TRBV19 and TRBJ1-6, reads DGGITQSPKYLFRKEGQNVTLSCEQNLNHDAMYWYRQDPGQGLRLIYYSQIVNDFQKGDIAEGYSVSREKKESFPLTVTSAQKNPTAFYLCASTGTGDSPLHFGNGTRLTVT.

This chain links TRBV2 with TRBJ1-2; D perhaps matches TRBD1 (6 bases). This CDR3 is 14 amino acids long. Germline lookup yields CDR1 SNHLY and CDR2 FYNNEI. V lost 4 bases and J 7 bases, leaving 16 bases between the germline ends. The CDR3 protein is CASSAGALEVGYTF. In nucleotides, the CDR3 is TGTGCCAGCAGTGCAGGGGCCCTAGAAGTTGGCTACACCTTC.

V is TRBV7-9 and J is TRBJ2-1, with 14 bases aligning to TRBD2. Germline V gene lookup returns CDR1 SEHNR and CDR2 FQNEAQ (reference sequence). V lost 4 bases to trimming and J lost 0 bases; unmatched junction nucleotides: 8. The CDR3 is 19 residues long. The CDR3 protein is CASSSTGTSGGRSYNEQFF. CDR3 nucleotides: TGTGCCAGCAGCTCCACCGGGACTAGCGGGGGTCGCTCCTACAATGAGCAGTTCTTC.

V and J are TRBV2 and TRBJ1-2; no reliable D call. Trimming removed 4 bases from V and 4 bases from J, with 13 bases in between. The CDR3 sequence is 14 residues long. CDR1 is SNHLY, CDR2 FYNNEI, per germline. This CDR3 is CASSGRGSSYGYTF. CDR3 sequence (DNA): TGTGCCAGCAGTGGACGCGGCTCCTCCTATGGCTACACCTTC.

CDR3 coding DNA: TGCGCCAGCAGTCCTAGCGGGGTTAACTACAATGAGCAGTTCTTC. This codes for CASSPSGVNYNEQFF. The rearrangement links TRBV10-2 to TRBJ2-1; TRBD2 matches 9 bases. The CDR3 is made up of 15 amino acids. The germline CDR1 and CDR2 sequences are WSHSY and SAAADI. V was clipped by 5 bases and J by 3 bases; unmatched bases: 5.

The J gene is TRBJ1-1, the V gene TRBV5-6; no clear D. CDR1 and CDR2 (germline): SGHDT, YYEEEE. There are 13 residues in the CDR3. Trimming shortened V by 0 bases and J by 6 bases, and 9 bases separated the two germline ends. The CDR3 nucleotides are TGTGCCAGCAGCTTGGCCTATCGGGCTGAAGCTTTCTTT. Translation gives CASSLAYRAEAFF.

As for this clone: At one end the junction does not follow the germline gene, possibly because of a read error. The chain uses TRBV27 and TRBJ1-2; 8 bases match TRBD1. Germline V gene sequence: CDR1 MNHEY, CDR2 SMNVEV (reference sequence). The CDR3 runs 12 residues. This chain's CDR3 is CACRGQSYGYTF. CDR3 coding DNA: TGTGCCTGCAGGGGGCAGAGCTATGGCTACACCTTC.

CDR3 in amino acids: CASSPPSGGVGEQFF. Written as DNA, the CDR3 is TGTGCCAGCAGCCCGCCTAGCGGGGGGGTTGGTGAGCAGTTCTTC. The chain employs TRBV7-2 and TRBJ2-1; the match to TRBD2 covers 12 bases. The CDR3 has 15 residues. V was clipped by 5 bases and J by 9 bases; unmatched bases: 8. CDR1 SGHTA and CDR2 FQGNSA come from the germline V gene. The full variable domain, with the rest looked up from reference TRBV7-2 and TRBJ2-1, is GAGVSQSPSNKVTEKGKDVELRCDPISGHTALYWYRQSLGQGLEFLIYFQGNSAPDKSGLPSDRFSAERTGGSVSTLTIQRTQQEDSAVYLCASSPPSGGVGEQFFGPGTRLTVL.

The chain has TRBV29-1 and TRBJ2-7; D is uncertain. Germline V gene data show CDR1 as SQVTM and CDR2 as ANQGSEA. CDR3 length: 13 amino acids. Trimming left V 0 bases short and J 1 base short, with 7 bases between. DNA for the CDR3: TGCAGCGTTGAAGATCCTAGATCCTACGAGCAGTACTTC. This gives the protein CSVEDPRSYEQYF.

V usage is TRBV30 and J usage is TRBJ1-6; TRBD1 matches at 9 bases. Losses at the gene ends were 3 bases for V and 9 bases for J; bases not matched to a gene: 6. Germline values: CDR1 GTSNPN, CDR2 SVGIG (reference sequence). This CDR3 has 14 amino acids. The CDR3 sequence: CAWSRDREGSPLHF. CDR3 DNA sequence: TGTGCCTGGAGCCGGGACAGGGAGGGTTCACCCCTCCACTTT.

V and J are TRBV29-1 and TRBJ2-3; 12 positions match TRBD2. The germline gives CDR1 SQVTM, CDR2 ANQGSEA. The CDR3 is 14 residues long. Trimming cost V 6 bases and J 8 bases; bases outside gene matches: 9. CDR3 residues: CSVASGGVSTTQYF. CDR3 coding DNA: TGCAGCGTGGCTAGCGGGGGGGTTTCTACTACGCAGTATTTT.